Presented here are 7 T cell receptor beta chains from one specimen sequenced in a study of blood T cell repertoires in COVID-19. The data were produced by immunoSEQ multiplex PCR, yet TCRdb's version contains in-frame clones alone and is incomplete. The sample has under 200,000 clones, around 80% seen once. The sample comprised peripheral blood. All receptors come from a woman in her 70s with COVID-19, enrolled during active disease.

This rearrangement joins TRBV5-1 to TRBJ2-1; 16 nucleotides agree with TRBD2. The V and J ends lost 1 base and 8 bases, in that order; junction bases with no gene match: 9. Germline CDR1 is SGHRS and CDR2 is YFSETQ. The CDR3 sequence is 18 residues long. CDR3 protein: CASSLTGTSGRGLDEQFF. The CDR3 nucleotides read TGCGCCAGCAGCTTGACCGGGACTAGCGGGAGGGGTTTGGATGAGCAGTTCTTC.

The chain combines TRBV15 with TRBJ2-5; D possibly corresponds to TRBD1 (6 bases). The V gene lost 0 bases and the J gene lost 0 bases, with 11 bases spanning the gap. The V gene's germline CDR1 is LNHNV and CDR2 YYDKDF (reference sequence). The CDR3 loop spans 16 amino acids. CDR3 nucleotides: TGTGCCACCAGCAGAGAGGGACACGGATACCAAGAGACCCAGTACTTC. This translates into CATSREGHGYQETQYF.

V is TRBV6-5 and J is TRBJ2-5, with a possible D match to TRBD1 (7 bases). V dropped 5 bases and J dropped 5 bases, with 18 bases sitting between them. Germline CDR1 MNHEY, CDR2 SVGAGI. CDR3 length: 15 residues. The CDR3 coding sequence is TGTGCCAGCAGTAAGCCCCAGGGGGGTTTCGAGACCCAGTACTTC. Its protein is CASSKPQGGFETQYF.

The DNA for the CDR3 is TGTGCCAGCAGCACCTTTGGACAGGAAAAACTGTTTTTT. This sequence encodes CASSTFGQEKLFF. The chain couples TRBV9 to TRBJ1-4; TRBD1 might be the D (6 bases). Trimming pared 4 bases from V and 8 bases from J, leaving 12 bases between. Germline loops: CDR1 SGDLS, CDR2 YYNGEE. CDR3 length: 13 amino acids.

V usage is TRBV27 and J usage is TRBJ1-5; D is perhaps TRBD1 (6 bases). Trimming took off 6 bases at V and 5 bases at J, with 14 bases between the two ends. The CDR3 length is 14 residues. The germline CDR1 and CDR2 sequences are MNHEY and SMNVEV (reference sequence). The CDR3 loop reads CASRFIQGHQPQHF. The DNA of the CDR3 is TGTGCCAGCAGATTCATACAGGGCCATCAGCCCCAGCATTTT.

The rearrangement uses TRBV5-8 and TRBJ2-1, with TRBD2 matching 12 bases. Germline V lookup: CDR1 SGHTS, CDR2 YDEGEE. This CDR3 comprises 18 residues. J lost 3 bases, V lost 1 base, and 8 bases had no gene match. As DNA, the CDR3 is TGTGCCAGCAGCTTGATGTGGACTAGCGGGAAAAGCTACAATGAGCAGTTCTTC. Amino acids: CASSLMWTSGKSYNEQFF.

The V call is TRBV7-8, the J call TRBJ2-7; 10 nucleotides align to TRBD1. Losses at the gene ends were 5 bases for V and 4 bases for J; bases not matched to a gene: 5. The CDR3 spans 14 residues. Germline-derived CDR1 and CDR2 are SGHVS and FQNEAQ. In DNA form, the CDR3 reads TGTGCCAGCAGCAAAGGACAGGGGGTTTACGAGCAGTACGTC. It specifies CASSKGQGVYEQYV.